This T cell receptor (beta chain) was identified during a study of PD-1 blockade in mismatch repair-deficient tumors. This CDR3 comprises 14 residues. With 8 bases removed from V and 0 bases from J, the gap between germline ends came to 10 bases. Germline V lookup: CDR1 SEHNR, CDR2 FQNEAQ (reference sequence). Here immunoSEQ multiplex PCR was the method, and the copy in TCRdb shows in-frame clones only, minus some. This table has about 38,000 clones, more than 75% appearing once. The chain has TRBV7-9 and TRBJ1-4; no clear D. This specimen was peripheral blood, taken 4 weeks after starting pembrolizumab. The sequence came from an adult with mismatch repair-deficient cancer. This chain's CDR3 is CASGRSSTNEKLFF. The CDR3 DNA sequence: TGTGCCAGCGGCAGGAGCTCAACTAATGAAAAACTGTTTTTT.